A selection of T cell receptor beta chains follows, all from one sample in a study of post-analysis software for immune sequencing data. TCRdb redid the calling of the PCR reads with MiXCR, one entry per CDR3 protein. The sample consists of a few hundred thousand distinct CDR3 sequences, around a third of them appearing once. The sequencing input was blood. Every receptor here comes from a girl younger than 18 with multiple sclerosis. The CDR3 runs from the conserved cysteine through the conserved F or W. The order of the fields is J gene, D gene, V gene, clone size, CDR3 protein, CDR3 DNA. A D gene is named only where the DNA matches it firmly. Part of the rows lack a size; the others show once, few, many or a class for expanded clones.

>TRBJ1-2|NA|TRBV4-1|NA
CASSQADSNYGYTF
TGCGCCAGCAGCCAAGCTGACAGTAACTATGGCTACACCTTC
>TRBJ1-1|NA|TRBV12-3/TRBV12-4|few
CASSLTLTGPEAFF
TGTGCCAGCAGTTTAACCCTGACAGGACCGGAAGCTTTCTTT
>TRBJ2-2|NA|TRBV20-1|NA
CSARDQYTGELFF
TGCAGTGCTAGAGATCAGTACACCGGGGAGCTGTTTTTT
>TRBJ2-7|NA|TRBV12-3/TRBV12-4|NA
CASSRQSIDQYF
TGTGCCAGCAGTCGACAAAGTATCGACCAGTACTTC
>TRBJ2-5|TRBD1|TRBV12-3/TRBV12-4|many
CASSSRDREETQYF
TGTGCCAGCAGCAGCAGGGACAGGGAAGAGACCCAGTACTTC
>TRBJ2-3|NA|TRBV6-1|NA
CASSGRSWDTQYF
TGTGCCAGCAGTGGTAGGTCTTGGGATACGCAGTATTTT
>TRBJ1-1|NA|TRBV7-8|NA
CASSLFSFRGEAFF
TGTGCCAGCAGCTTATTTAGTTTCCGAGGGGAAGCTTTCTTT
>TRBJ2-3|NA|TRBV5-1|NA
CASSLEFASTDTQYF
TGCGCCAGCAGCTTGGAGTTCGCTAGCACAGATACGCAGTATTTT
>TRBJ2-1|TRBD2|TRBV20-1|few
CSASGTSGQEQFF
TGCAGTGCGTCCGGGACTAGCGGTCAGGAGCAGTTCTTC
>TRBJ1-2|TRBD1|TRBV7-8|NA
CASSIGQGMGDYTF
TGTGCCAGCAGCATCGGACAGGGAATGGGTGACTACACCTTC
>TRBJ2-7|TRBD2|TRBV20-1|few
CSAKLAGGHEQYF
TGCAGTGCTAAACTAGCGGGGGGGCACGAGCAGTACTTC
>TRBJ2-6|NA|TRBV7-2|few
CASSFGSGANVLTF
TGTGCCAGCAGCTTCGGGTCTGGGGCCAACGTCCTGACTTTC
>TRBJ2-1|NA|TRBV20-1|NA
CSARDGQGYEQFF
TGCAGTGCTAGAGATGGCCAGGGTTATGAGCAGTTCTTC
>TRBJ2-1|TRBD2|TRBV29-1|NA
CSVAAPGTSGGAIHEQFF
TGCAGCGTTGCCGCCCCCGGGACTAGCGGGGGGGCAATCCATGAGCAGTTCTTC
>TRBJ1-1|NA|TRBV7-9|NA
CASSLMDTEAFF
TGTGCCAGCAGCTTAATGGACACTGAAGCTTTCTTT
>TRBJ2-1|NA|TRBV27|NA
CASCDGGRAYNEQFF
TGTGCCAGCTGTGATGGGGGACGTGCCTACAATGAGCAGTTCTTC